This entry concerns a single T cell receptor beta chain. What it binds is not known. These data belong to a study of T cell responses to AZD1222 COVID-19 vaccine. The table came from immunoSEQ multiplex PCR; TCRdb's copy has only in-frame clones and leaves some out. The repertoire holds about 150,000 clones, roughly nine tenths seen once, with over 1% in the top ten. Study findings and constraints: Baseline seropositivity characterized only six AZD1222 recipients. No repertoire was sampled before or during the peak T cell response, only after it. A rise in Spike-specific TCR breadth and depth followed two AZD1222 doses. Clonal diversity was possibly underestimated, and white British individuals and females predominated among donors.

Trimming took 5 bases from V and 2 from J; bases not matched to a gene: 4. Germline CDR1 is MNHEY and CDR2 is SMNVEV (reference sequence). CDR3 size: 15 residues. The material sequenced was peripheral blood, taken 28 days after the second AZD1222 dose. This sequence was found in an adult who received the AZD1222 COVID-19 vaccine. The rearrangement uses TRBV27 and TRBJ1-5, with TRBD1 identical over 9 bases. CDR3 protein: CASSRRDRGNQPQHF. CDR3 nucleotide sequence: TGTGCCAGCAGTCGGCGGGACAGGGGCAATCAGCCCCAGCATTTT.